These 6 T cell receptor beta chains originate from one sample sequenced in a study of T cell changes during pregnancy in multiple sclerosis. The repertoire was sequenced with immunoSEQ multiplex PCR; TCRdb's copy has only in-frame clones and lacks some. The top ten clones hold 2.5% to 3.5% of a sample with around 100,000 clones, approximately 92% of them seen once. This sample comprised peripheral blood, obtained in the second trimester of pregnancy. The origin of the receptors is a female donor with multiple sclerosis, enrolled in a pregnancy study.

V gene TRBV18 combines with J gene TRBJ2-7; 7 nucleotides line up with TRBD2. From germline, CDR1 is KGHSH and CDR2 LQKENI. Trimming removed 0 bases from V and 2 bases from J; junction bases left unmatched: 7. The length of the CDR3 is 16 residues. For the CDR3, the DNA is TGTGCCAGCTCACCACCGGGAGGGTCTAAACCCTACGAGCAGTACTTC. Translating it yields CASSPPGGSKPYEQYF.

The gene calls are TRBV5-1 and TRBJ2-5, with TRBD2 as a possible D gene (6 bases). The CDR3 has 16 residues. The germline gives CDR1 SGHRS, CDR2 YFSETQ. The V end lost 2 bases, the J end lost 2 bases, and 16 bases lay between the germline ends. CDR3 in amino acids: CASSLMAGRGQETQYF. The CDR3 DNA sequence: TGCGCCAGCAGCTTAATGGCGGGACGAGGGCAAGAGACCCAGTACTTC.

This clone has just one count. The rearrangement links TRBV6-4 to TRBJ2-1; TRBD1 aligns across 10 bases. Looked up from germline, CDR1 is MRHNA and CDR2 is SNTAGT. After removal of 3 bases from V and 8 bases from J, the junction contained 10 bases not matched to a gene. The length of the CDR3 is 16 residues. CDR3 DNA: TGTGCCAGCAGTGATATGGGACAGGGGTCCATCGATGAGCAGTTCTTC. Translation: CASSDMGQGSIDEQFF.

The chain employs TRBV5-1 and TRBJ2-1; TRBD2 agrees at 11 bases. CDR1 and CDR2 (germline): SGHRS, YFSETQ. With V trimmed by 2 bases and J by 10 bases, 17 bases remained unmatched. This CDR3 is built from 18 residues. CDR3 sequence (DNA): TGCGCCAGCAGCTTTAAGGGCCACACTAGCGGGAGTGTGGGAGAGCAGTTCTTC. This codes for CASSFKGHTSGSVGEQFF.

The V call is TRBV27, the J call TRBJ2-3; 8 bases are a match to TRBD2. V dropped 5 bases and J dropped 3; count of bases not matched to a gene: 13. In germline, CDR1 is MNHEY, CDR2 SMNVEV (reference sequence). This CDR3 has 17 amino acids. This chain's CDR3 is CASSPLTGVAGTDTQYF. CDR3 in DNA: TGTGCCAGCAGTCCCCTCACCGGGGTAGCGGGAACAGATACGCAGTATTTT.

The J gene is TRBJ2-3, the V gene TRBV13; 7 bases align to TRBD1. The CDR3 is 17 amino acids. J gave up 6 bases and V 0 bases, and 12 bases lay outside the gene matches. CDR1 and CDR2 (germline): PRHDT, FYEKMQ (reference sequence). The CDR3, as DNA: TGTGCCAGCAGCTTAGGACCCCAGGGGGAGTGGGTCGATACGCAGTATTTT. It is translated as CASSLGPQGEWVDTQYF.